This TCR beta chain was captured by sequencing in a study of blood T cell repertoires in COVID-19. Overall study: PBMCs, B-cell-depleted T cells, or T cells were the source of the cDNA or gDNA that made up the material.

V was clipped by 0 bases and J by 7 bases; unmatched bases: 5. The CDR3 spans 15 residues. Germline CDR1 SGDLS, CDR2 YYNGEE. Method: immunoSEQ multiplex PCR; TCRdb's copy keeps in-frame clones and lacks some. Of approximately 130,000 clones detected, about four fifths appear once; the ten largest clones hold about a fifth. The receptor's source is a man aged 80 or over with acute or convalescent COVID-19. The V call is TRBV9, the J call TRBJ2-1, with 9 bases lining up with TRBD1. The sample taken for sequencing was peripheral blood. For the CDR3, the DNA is TGTGCCAGCAGCGTAGCGGGACAGGGAGGGAATGAGCAGTTCTTC. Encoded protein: CASSVAGQGGNEQFF.